This is a list of T cell receptor beta chains from one sample in a study of pediatric ulcerative colitis. Measured with immunoSEQ multiplex PCR; TCRdb has only the in-frame clones, and not every one. The data hold 40,000 to 60,000 clones, with about four fifths observed a single time. Source material: gut tissue. All receptors come from a girl aged 10 to 17 with moderate ulcerative colitis. CDR3s include the opening cysteine and the closing phenylalanine or tryptophan. The order of the fields is clone size, D gene, V gene, J gene, CDR3 DNA, CDR3 protein. A D gene is named only where the DNA matches it firmly. Only some rows state a clone size, as once, few, many or a class for expanded clones.

>-|TRBD2|TRBV27|TRBJ2-2
TGTGCCAGCAGTTTACCTCCAGAAGCGGGAGGGCCGGTCGGGGAGCTGTTTTTT
CASSLPPEAGGPVGELFF
>once|-|TRBV5-5|TRBJ1-1
TGTGCCACCCGATCGGGTGTAGTCGGCGTAGGTGAAGCTTTCTTT
CATRSGVVGVGEAFF
>-|-|TRBV4-1|TRBJ1-2
TGCGCCAGCAGCCAAGCACAGGCTAACTATGGCTACACCTTC
CASSQAQANYGYTF
>-|-|TRBV7-3|TRBJ1-1
TGTGCCAGCAGCCACATTGACGGGGGAGGGAACACTGAAGCTTTCTTT
CASSHIDGGGNTEAFF
>few|-|TRBV7-8|TRBJ2-7
TGTGCCAGCAGCTCCGATGCCCGGGGGGAGCAGTACTTC
CASSSDARGEQYF
>-|-|TRBV6-5|TRBJ1-1
TGTGCCAGCAGTTACTCGGGACATTTGAACACTGAAGCTTTCTTT
CASSYSGHLNTEAFF
>-|-|TRBV11-2|TRBJ2-1
TGTGCCAGCAGCTCTAGATATGACTCCTACAATGAGCAGTTCTTC
CASSSRYDSYNEQFF
>few|TRBD1|TRBV6-4|TRBJ2-1
TGTGCCAGCAGTGACTCAGGGGGCAGCGGCAATGAGCAGTTCTTC
CASSDSGGSGNEQFF
>-|TRBD2|TRBV25-1|TRBJ2-1
TGTGCCAGCGGAGAGGCAGCGGGAGGCTCCTACAATGAGCAGTTCTTC
CASGEAAGGSYNEQFF
>-|TRBD1|TRBV4-1|TRBJ2-7
TGCGCCAGCAGCCAAGAAAGGGGGACAGGGATCTACGAGCAGTACTTC
CASSQERGTGIYEQYF
>-|-|TRBV28|TRBJ1-6
TGTGCCAGCAGTTCGGGGGTTTCACCCCTCCACTTT
CASSSGVSPLHF
>-|-|TRBV28|TRBJ1-5
TGTGCCAGCAGTTTCACGGCTTTACCCAGCCAGCCCCAGCATTTT
CASSFTALPSQPQHF
>-|TRBD1|TRBV6-5|TRBJ1-5
TGTGCCAGCAGCCGACAGGGGGCTCGACAGCCCCAGCATTTT
CASSRQGARQPQHF
>-|-|TRBV19|TRBJ2-4
TGTGCCAGTAGTATAGCTGGAGATACGACAGCCAAAAACATTCAGTACTTC
CASSIAGDTTAKNIQYF
>few|-|TRBV9|TRBJ1-2
TGTGCCAGCAGCGCCCTTAACTATGGCTACACCTTC
CASSALNYGYTF
>-|-|TRBV7-2|TRBJ2-2
TGTGCCAGCAGCCACTTCCCAATCCAGGGCCCGAACACCGGGGAGCTGTTTTTT
CASSHFPIQGPNTGELFF
>-|TRBD1|TRBV19|TRBJ2-7
TGTGCCAGTAGTCTCCGGGACAGGGACTACGAGCAGTACTTC
CASSLRDRDYEQYF
>-|-|TRBV4-1|TRBJ1-2
TGCGCCAGCAGCCAAGATAGAAGGGGTTTAAATGGCTACACCTTC
CASSQDRRGLNGYTF
>-|-|TRBV16|TRBJ1-3
TGTGCCAGCAGCCAATCGGGCGGAGGTAACTCTGGAAACACCATATATTTT
CASSQSGGGNSGNTIYF
>once|-|TRBV6-1|TRBJ1-2
TGTGCCAGCAGTGTGCCGGTAGGGGGGACTAACTATGGCTACACCTTC
CASSVPVGGTNYGYTF
>few|-|TRBV7-8|TRBJ1-2
TGTGCCAGCAGCTTATCCTATTTCGGGGGGGTAAACTATGGCTACACCTTC
CASSLSYFGGVNYGYTF
>-|-|TRBV30|TRBJ2-3
TGTGCCTGGAGTGTACGGGGATCAGATACGCAGTATTTT
CAWSVRGSDTQYF
>-|-|TRBV29-1|TRBJ2-2
TGCAGCGTTGAAGACCTGGGTGGAGGGAATACCGGGGAGCTGTTTTTT
CSVEDLGGGNTGELFF
>-|-|TRBV6-6|TRBJ2-7
TGTGCCAGCGGCGGGCTAGGCTACGAGCAGTACTTC
CASGGLGYEQYF
>-|TRBD2|TRBV7-9|TRBJ2-5
TGTGCCAGCAGCTCACCCAAGAGGGCTAGCGGGCTCCAAGAGACCCAGTACTTC
CASSSPKRASGLQETQYF
>once|-|TRBV7-2|TRBJ1-1
TGTGCCAGCAGCCCCCGCCCGGACTGGTGGTCTGAAGCTTTCTTT
CASSPRPDWWSEAFF
>-|-|TRBV6-4|TRBJ1-2
TGTGCCAGCAGTGACTCGGCAGGGGTGTATGGCTACACCTTC
CASSDSAGVYGYTF
>-|-|TRBV14|TRBJ2-5
TGTGCCAGCAGCCAAGGTTGGGCGACCCAGTACTTC
CASSQGWATQYF
>-|-|TRBV19|TRBJ2-7
TGTGCCAGTAGTAAGGGCAACCCCTACGAGCAGTACTTC
CASSKGNPYEQYF
>-|-|TRBV5-1|TRBJ1-6
TGCGCCAGCAGCTTGGTGGGGCGGAATAATTCACCCCTCCACTTT
CASSLVGRNNSPLHF
>-|-|TRBV28|TRBJ1-3
TGTGCCAGCAGTTTTGGGGGGACCTCTGGAAACACCATATATTTT
CASSFGGTSGNTIYF
>-|-|TRBV6-5|TRBJ2-7
TGTGCCAGCAGTGCGGAGCGCGCCTACGAGCAGTACTTC
CASSAERAYEQYF
>once|TRBD1|TRBV7-3|TRBJ1-1
TGTGCCAGCAGCCCGACGACAGGGTCTGAAGCTTTCTTT
CASSPTTGSEAFF
>once|-|TRBV29-1|TRBJ1-2
TGCAGCGTTGAAGGAGACTCTGGCTACACCTTC
CSVEGDSGYTF
>-|-|TRBV19|TRBJ1-5
TGTGCCAGTAGCCCCGCGCGGTGGGGAGGGAGCAATCAGCCCCAGCATTTT
CASSPARWGGSNQPQHF
>once|-|TRBV10-3|TRBJ2-5
TGTGCCATCAGTGAGGAGTTAGGGAACCCCGGGACAATGCAAGAGACCCAGTACTTC
CAISEELGNPGTMQETQYF
>-|-|TRBV5-1|TRBJ1-1
TGCGCCAGCAAGCTTGGCGGGGAAGGGACTGAAGCTTTCTTT
CASKLGGEGTEAFF
>few|-|TRBV9|TRBJ2-3
TGTGCCAGCAGCGTCGGGGGACACGCAGATACGCAGTATTTT
CASSVGGHADTQYF
>-|-|TRBV7-9|TRBJ2-1
TGTGCCAGCAGCTCAATAAATGAGCAGTTCTTC
CASSSINEQFF
>-|-|TRBV19|TRBJ1-6
TGTGCCAGTAGTATTGAGGGATCTGGATCACCCCTCCACTTT
CASSIEGSGSPLHF
>-|-|TRBV5-1|TRBJ1-3
TGCGCCAGCAGCTTGGGACACAGTGGAAACACCATATATTTT
CASSLGHSGNTIYF